This T cell receptor (beta chain) was observed in a study of blood T cells in healthy people across ages. Findings and caveats of the study: As age increased, TCR beta diversity per million T cells fell in a roughly linear fashion. Higher diversity and more naive CD4+ cells were features of long-lived donors, compared to aged donors. Changes in expanded clonotypes were possibly confounded, as the CMV status of donors was unknown.

A second about 6 to 12 cycle PCR used barcoded and J-beta primers. MiXCR was run by TCRdb on the 5' RACE reads, yielding one entry per CDR3 protein. In the table there are around 1,700,000 distinct CDR3 sequences, approximately 28% of which are singletons. Germline values: CDR1 SEHNR, CDR2 FQNEAQ (reference sequence). The length of the CDR3 is 13 residues. Isolation of PBMCs gave at least 6 million cells per sample. This clonotype was observed a single time. Its antigen is unknown. The receptor was derived from a woman younger than 45 in good health. The V gene is TRBV7-9, the J gene TRBJ2-7, with a weak D call TRBD2 (6 bases). The J call may be incorrect, as the DNA end agrees better with TRBJ2-5. Sequencing used blood. The CDR3 sequence is CASSGRGFETQYF. The CDR3 nucleotides read TGTGCCAGCAGCGGACGGGGGTTCGAGACCCAGTACTTC.